This TCR beta chain was recorded in a study of regulatory T cells in long-lasting Graves disease listed by TCRdb under 2021. About the full investigation: Persistent Graves' disease was defined as persistently positive TSH receptor autoantibodies together with antithyroid drug treatment for over 5 years. In the clinical cohort, patients with persistent Graves' disease had used antithyroid drugs for an average of about 9.3 years. A total of around 35 samples underwent TCR sequencing: about 13 from persistent and roughly 20 from newly diagnosed Graves' disease patients. The study was registered as a clinical trial and conducted in China. Persistent Graves' disease patients were compared with newly diagnosed Graves' disease patients by peripheral blood TCR sequencing and RNA sequencing. What the work shows at the level of the full study, not this receptor alone: Compared with newly diagnosed patients, persistent Graves' disease patients had lower TCR Shannon entropy and fewer highly expanded clones, which suggests clonal expansion. More public clonotypes were shared among persistent patients (2,741) than among newly diagnosed patients (more than 900). The small sample size was acknowledged by the authors as a limitation that may reduce accuracy. Peripheral blood alone was examined, since thyroid tissue, which constituted the primary lesion, could not be accessed. Preferential use of TRBV28, TRBJ1-2 and TRBJ2-5 was observed in persistent disease, whereas TRBV20-1 and TRBJ2-1 were favored in newly diagnosed disease. Sequencing and analysis were limited to the TCR beta chain.

Concerning this clonotype itself: The target of this receptor is not known. Nothing much larger sits one base from this clone, and base qualities are not available.

The sample's time point label, decoded: persistent/refractory GD, antithyroid drugs over 5 years with positive TRAb. RNA was extracted from PBMCs in TRIzol for both TCR sequencing and RNA sequencing. Graves' disease was diagnosed according to American Thyroid Association guidelines. Recruitment of patients was carried out at an endocrinology department in Xi'an, China. Each patient gave around 9.2 milliliters of peripheral blood, collected in an EDTA anticoagulant tube. PBMCs were isolated by Ficoll Paque Plus density gradient separation without further T cell sorting. An Agilent 2100 Bioanalyzer and agarose gel were used to assess RNA quality, and a NanoDrop 2000 was used to measure RNA concentration. V is trimmed back by 7 bases and J by 5 bases, and the junction contains 11 bases that no gene match accounts for. The CDR3 runs 17 amino acids, cysteine and phenylalanine included. The only DNA kept is the CDR3, 51 bases in frame from the first base. The germline V gene encodes CDR1 MNHNS and CDR2 SASEGT.

The protocol used for the library was multiplex PCR. Data came from an Illumina HiSeq 4000. CDR3 regions were amplified by Arm-PCR with iRepertoire HTBI primers to construct TCR beta libraries. PCR products were gel purified before sequencing. The paper's processing steps were these. Gene usage analysis of CDR3 amino acid clonotypes relied on the roughly 60 TRBV and around 14 TRBJ segments identified across samples. COPE and FqMerger were used to merge filtered high-quality paired reads into contigs. BLAST was used to align contigs to IMGT TRBV, TRBD and TRBJ reference genes, and CDR3 was defined according to IMGT. Clonotypes above 0.1% frequency were classified as highly expanded clones. Shannon entropy was used to measure repertoire diversity, and the Gini coefficient was used to measure V-J evenness. Public clonotypes were defined as clonotypes shared by more than one individual. The raw public data were reprocessed by TCRdb itself: fastp quality trimming at Q25, MiXCR clonotype calling, in-frame beta chains only. Rows are unified per CDR3 protein, each entry keeping the most common DNA and genes. For this entry, the V and J calls and clone size follow TCRdb and not the study's own pipeline. The sample profile shows fewer than 550,000 distinct CDR3 sequences; 20% to 25% of them were found once. The ten largest clonotypes hold approximately 6.4% of the sample.

This clonotype was obtained from a female donor with Graves disease. The rearrangement combines TRBV6-1 with TRBJ2-2; 12 central bases correspond to TRBD1. Specimen: peripheral blood mononuclear cells (PBMCs), collected when the disease was refractory, from a patient treated with antithyroid drugs. The CDR3 region has the sequence CASKDPGQGARTGELFF. The nucleotides are TGTGCCAGCAAGGACCCGGGACAGGGGGCGAGGACCGGGGAGCTGTTTTTT.